This TCR beta chain was observed in a study of cytomegalovirus exposure and HLA in healthy donors. Study-level background: Approximately 80 million unique TCRs, all from HLA-typed donors, were included in an early release of the data. Study findings and constraints: When a later analysis compared HLA-associated TCR beta chains with equally common others, the HLA-associated chains turned out to be more clonally expanded and to have lower generation probabilities. Altogether, 164 TCR beta chains were recorded as cytomegalovirus-associated.

The CDR3 spans 14 residues. Germline-derived CDR1 and CDR2 are SGHNT and YYREEE (reference sequence). Trimming took 0 bases from V and 3 from J, leaving 10 bases between them. This clone is a singleton in its sample. Its antigen remains unidentified. 60 Vbeta and 13 Jbeta primers were used in PCR. Clones were read by immunoSEQ multiplex PCR, and TCRdb kept only the in-frame ones, dropping some. Here the sample spans some 99,000 clones, roughly four fifths being singletons. The receptor was derived from a female donor in good health and CMV-seronegative. Material for sequencing was PBMCs. The J gene is TRBJ2-7, the V gene TRBV5-4, with a tentative D call TRBD1 (6 bases). Written as DNA, the CDR3 is TGTGCCAGCAGCTTGGGGGGGCAGGACTACGAGCAGTACTTC. It is translated as CASSLGGQDYEQYF. The whole variable domain, filled in from reference TRBV5-4 and TRBJ2-7, reads ETGVTQSPTHLIKTRGQQVTLRCSSQSGHNTVSWYQQALGQGPQFIFQYYREEENGRGNFPPRFSGLQFPNYSSELNVNALELDDSALYLCASSLGGQDYEQYFGPGTRLTVT.